Listed below are T cell receptor beta chains from one sample, sequenced in a study of blood T cell repertoires in COVID-19. Measured with immunoSEQ multiplex PCR; TCRdb has only the in-frame clones, and not every one. This sample has around 300,000 clones; 85% occur once, and the top ten carry 2% to 3%. The sample was PBMCs or T cells enriched from blood (not recorded which). The source of these receptors is a woman aged 45-65 years who had recovered from COVID-19. Each CDR3 is given with its conserved first and last residue. D genes are given only for firm matches. Some rows have no size entry. The others give once, few or many, or a class for an expanded clone.

v_call	cdr3_length	d_call	clone_size	j_call	cdr3_aa	cdr3_nt
TRBV5-1	17	TRBD2	-	TRBJ2-5	CASSGHLAGDRQETQYF	TGCGCCAGCAGCGGGCACCTAGCGGGGGACCGCCAAGAGACCCAGTACTTC
TRBV5-1	11	-	-	TRBJ2-3	CASSSPDTQYF	TGCGCCAGCAGCTCCCCGGATACGCAGTATTTT
TRBV19	14	-	once	TRBJ2-1	CASSHSGGVNEQFF	TGTGCCAGTAGTCACTCGGGCGGGGTCAATGAGCAGTTCTTC
TRBV10-3	13	-	-	TRBJ2-2	CAISEHQAGELFF	TGTGCCATCAGTGAGCACCAGGCCGGGGAGCTGTTTTTT
TRBV5-6	14	-	-	TRBJ1-1	CASSGRGIWTEAFF	TGTGCCAGCAGCGGACGGGGGATTTGGACTGAAGCTTTCTTT
TRBV6-1	13	-	-	TRBJ1-1	CASSEANMSEAFF	TGTGCCAGCAGTGAAGCTAACATGTCTGAAGCTTTCTTT
TRBV19	15	-	many	TRBJ1-4	CASRPRGATNEKLFF	TGTGCCAGTAGACCTCGCGGGGCAACTAATGAAAAACTGTTTTTT
TRBV6-5	16	TRBD2	-	TRBJ2-7	CASSYTGLAGAHEQYF	TGTGCCAGCAGTTACACAGGACTAGCGGGAGCCCACGAGCAGTACTTC
TRBV6-5	13	-	-	TRBJ2-7	CASSYRENYEQYF	TGTGCCAGCAGTTACAGGGAGAACTACGAGCAGTACTTC
TRBV5-1	14	TRBD1	-	TRBJ1-5	CASSLTGANQPQHF	TGCGCCAGCAGCTTGACAGGGGCCAATCAGCCCCAGCATTTT
TRBV4-3	14	TRBD2	-	TRBJ2-5	CASSQLAGGETQYF	TGCGCCAGCAGCCAACTAGCGGGAGGGGAGACCCAGTACTTC
TRBV14	12	-	once	TRBJ1-2	CARSHHNYGYTF	TGTGCCCGGTCCCATCATAACTATGGCTACACCTTC
TRBV19	18	-	-	TRBJ1-6	CASSPDSGSSSYNSPLHF	TGTGCCAGTAGCCCCGATTCCGGGAGCAGCTCCTATAATTCACCCCTCCACTTT
TRBV2	16	TRBD1	-	TRBJ1-5	CASSPDRGRTNQPQHF	TGTGCCAGCAGTCCGGACAGGGGGCGTACGAATCAGCCCCAGCATTTT
TRBV5-6	17	TRBD2	-	TRBJ2-1	CASSFQNSGLLINEQFF	TGTGCCAGCAGCTTCCAAAACTCGGGACTATTAATCAATGAGCAGTTCTTC
TRBV5-6	13	TRBD1	-	TRBJ1-2	CASTDRRYYGYTF	TGTGCCAGCACGGACAGGAGGTACTATGGCTACACCTTC
TRBV3-1/TRBV3-2	14	-	-	TRBJ2-5	CASSQVGSQETQYF	TGTGCCAGCAGCCAAGTCGGGAGTCAAGAGACCCAGTACTTC
TRBV27	14	-	-	TRBJ1-2	CASSPGRRDYGYTF	TGTGCCAGCAGTCCGGGGCGGAGGGACTATGGCTACACCTTC
TRBV20-1	15	TRBD2	-	TRBJ2-1	CSASSSSGRVNEQFF	TGCAGTGCTAGTTCTTCTAGCGGGAGAGTCAATGAGCAGTTCTTC
TRBV6-5	15	TRBD1	once	TRBJ1-2	CASTSPGQGARGYTF	TGTGCCAGCACCTCGCCGGGACAGGGGGCGCGTGGCTACACCTTC
TRBV11-2	14	TRBD1	once	TRBJ1-1	CASSYDNRGKIAFF	TGTGCCAGCAGCTACGATAACAGGGGAAAGATAGCTTTCTTT
TRBV19	15	TRBD2	-	TRBJ2-1	CASSTPPGGYNEQFF	TGTGCCAGTAGTACACCGCCCGGGGGGTACAATGAGCAGTTCTTC
TRBV5-4	15	-	-	TRBJ2-2	CASSLGGRRTGELFF	TGTGCCAGCAGCTTAGGTGGGAGGCGGACCGGGGAGCTGTTTTTT
TRBV13	14	-	-	TRBJ2-3	CASSLTGGTDTQYF	TGTGCCAGCAGCTTAACGGGGGGCACAGATACGCAGTATTTT
TRBV24-1	16	-	-	TRBJ2-2	CATSDLRPGETGELFF	TGTGCCACCAGTGATTTGCGGCCAGGGGAAACCGGGGAGCTGTTTTTT
TRBV10-3	15	TRBD1	-	TRBJ1-2	CAINHAGQGKIGYTF	TGTGCCATCAACCACGCGGGACAGGGGAAGATTGGCTACACCTTC
TRBV6-5	14	-	-	TRBJ1-2	CAGATGTGHYGYTF	TGTGCCGGAGCAACAGGGACCGGCCACTATGGCTACACCTTC
TRBV28	15	-	-	TRBJ1-4	CASSRPDFANEKLFF	TGTGCCAGCAGCCGGCCGGACTTTGCCAATGAAAAACTGTTTTTT
TRBV30	14	TRBD1	-	TRBJ1-1	CAWSPGGSNTEAFF	TGTGCCTGGAGCCCAGGGGGCTCAAACACTGAAGCTTTCTTT
TRBV2	16	-	-	TRBJ2-1	CASSERTPDSYNEQFF	TGTGCCAGCAGTGAAAGGACACCGGACTCCTACAATGAGCAGTTCTTC
TRBV6-5	11	-	-	TRBJ1-2	CASSIRDGYTF	TGTGCCAGCTCAATCAGGGATGGCTACACCTTC
TRBV5-1	15	TRBD1	-	TRBJ1-5	CASSYTGESNQPQHF	TGCGCCAGCAGTTACACAGGGGAAAGCAATCAGCCCCAGCATTTT
TRBV28	16	TRBD1	-	TRBJ1-4	CASSFPRTGANEKLFF	TGTGCCAGCAGTTTCCCTCGGACAGGGGCTAATGAAAAACTGTTTTTT
TRBV19	16	-	-	TRBJ2-2	CASSIFDSVNTGELFF	TGTGCCAGTAGTATTTTTGACAGCGTGAACACCGGGGAGCTGTTTTTT
TRBV9	16	-	-	TRBJ2-1	CASSRASQGFTSEQFF	TGTGCCAGCAGCAGAGCCTCACAGGGCTTTACAAGTGAGCAGTTCTTC
TRBV6-5	14	-	-	TRBJ1-5	CASSSGQYNQPQHF	TGTGCCAGCAGTTCAGGCCAGTACAATCAGCCCCAGCATTTT
TRBV6-1	17	-	-	TRBJ2-5	CASSEALHREIQETQYF	TGTGCCAGCAGTGAAGCGCTTCACAGGGAGATACAAGAGACCCAGTACTTC
TRBV4-1	15	TRBD1	-	TRBJ1-1	CASSHYRGQDTEAFF	TGCGCCAGCAGCCACTACAGGGGGCAGGACACTGAAGCTTTCTTT
TRBV9	15	-	-	TRBJ1-1	CASSVVKGRATEAFF	TGTGCCAGCAGCGTAGTTAAGGGGCGCGCCACTGAAGCTTTCTTT
TRBV7-2	14	TRBD2	-	TRBJ2-3	CASSLGLAGYSQYF	TGTGCCAGCAGCTTAGGACTAGCGGGATATTCGCAGTATTTT
TRBV25-1	12	TRBD1	-	TRBJ1-2	CASRGGDYGYTF	TGTGCCAGCCGAGGGGGCGACTATGGCTACACCTTC
TRBV28	15	-	-	TRBJ2-5	CASSLPTGIQETQYF	TGTGCCAGCAGTTTACCCACAGGGATCCAAGAGACCCAGTACTTC
TRBV4-1	14	-	few	TRBJ1-5	CASSQTKTGQPQHF	TGCGCCAGCAGCCAAACGAAGACAGGTCAGCCCCAGCATTTT
TRBV28	15	-	-	TRBJ1-3	CASSAPGAPGNTIYF	TGTGCCAGCAGTGCGCCAGGGGCACCCGGAAACACCATATATTTT
TRBV6-5	15	-	-	TRBJ2-3	CASSYTGASTDTQYF	TGTGCCAGCAGTTACACGGGAGCGAGCACAGATACGCAGTATTTT
TRBV25-1	15	-	once	TRBJ1-4	CASSEWAGASEKLFF	TGTGCCAGCAGTGAATGGGCGGGGGCGAGTGAAAAACTGTTTTTT
TRBV3-1/TRBV3-2	16	TRBD2	-	TRBJ2-5	CASSPSSLAGRETQYF	TGTGCCAGCAGCCCTAGTTCGCTAGCGGGACGGGAGACCCAGTACTTC
TRBV9	15	-	-	TRBJ2-7	CASSVGLASTYEQYF	TGTGCCAGCAGCGTAGGCCTAGCCAGTACCTACGAGCAGTACTTC
TRBV7-8	15	-	-	TRBJ1-5	CASSLNRVPDQPQHF	TGTGCCAGCAGCTTGAACCGAGTTCCCGATCAGCCCCAGCATTTT